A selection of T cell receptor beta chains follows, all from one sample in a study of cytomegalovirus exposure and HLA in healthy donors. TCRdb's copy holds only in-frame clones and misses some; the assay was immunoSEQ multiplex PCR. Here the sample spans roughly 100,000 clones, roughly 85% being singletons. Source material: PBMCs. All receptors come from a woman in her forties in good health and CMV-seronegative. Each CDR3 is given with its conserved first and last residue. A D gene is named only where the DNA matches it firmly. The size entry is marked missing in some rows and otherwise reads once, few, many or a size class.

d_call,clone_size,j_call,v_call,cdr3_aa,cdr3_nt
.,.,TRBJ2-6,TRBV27,CATSSRFWETGANVLTF,TGTGCCACCTCCTCAAGGTTTTGGGAGACTGGGGCCAACGTCCTGACTTTC
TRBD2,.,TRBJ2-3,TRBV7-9,CSSSPQAGGGPDTQYF,TGTTCCAGCAGCCCACAAGCGGGAGGAGGGCCGGATACGCAGTATTTT
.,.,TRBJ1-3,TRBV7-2,CASSFGRGVGNTIYF,TGTGCCAGCAGCTTCGGGAGGGGGGTCGGAAACACCATATATTTT
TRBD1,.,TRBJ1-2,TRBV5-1,CASSTGPASSGGGYTF,TGCGCCAGCAGTACCGGCCCAGCCTCTTCAGGGGGTGGCTACACCTTC
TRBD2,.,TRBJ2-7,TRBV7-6,CASSLPLGLAGGSYEQYF,TGTGCCAGCAGCTTACCCCTGGGACTAGCGGGGGGGTCCTACGAGCAGTACTTC
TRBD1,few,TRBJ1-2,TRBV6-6,CASTLRGPTGGYTF,TGTGCCAGCACCCTGAGGGGGCCCACAGGCGGCTACACCTTC
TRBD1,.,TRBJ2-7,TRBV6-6,CASTRDRSKYEQYF,TGTGCCAGCACCCGGGACAGATCTAAGTACGAGCAGTACTTC
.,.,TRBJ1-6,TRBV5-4,CASSLMAGEFSPLHF,TGTGCCAGCAGCTTGATGGCAGGGGAGTTTTCACCCCTCCACTTT
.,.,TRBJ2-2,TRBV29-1,CSVEVQGNTGELFF,TGCAGCGTTGAGGTTCAGGGAAACACCGGGGAGCTGTTTTTT
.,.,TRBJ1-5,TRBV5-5,CASSYSGGNQPQHF,TGTGCCAGCAGTTACTCAGGGGGCAATCAGCCCCAGCATTTT
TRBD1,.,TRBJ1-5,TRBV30,CAWGQGDNQPQHF,TGTGCCTGGGGACAGGGGGACAATCAGCCCCAGCATTTT
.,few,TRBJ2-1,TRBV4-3,CASSQDESGPYNEQFF,TGCGCCAGCAGCCAAGACGAAAGCGGGCCTTACAATGAGCAGTTCTTC
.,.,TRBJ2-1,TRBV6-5,CASGRGNYNEQFF,TGTGCCAGCGGCCGGGGGAACTACAATGAGCAGTTCTTC
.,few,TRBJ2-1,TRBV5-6,CASSTAGTPSRGEQFF,TGTGCCAGCAGCACCGCCGGGACTCCAAGCCGGGGTGAGCAGTTCTTC
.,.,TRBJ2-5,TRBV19,CASSKRIRETQYF,TGTGCCAGTAGTAAACGTATCAGAGAGACCCAGTACTTC
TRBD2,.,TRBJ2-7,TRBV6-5,CASSYGRLAGAYEQYF,TGTGCCAGCAGTTACGGCCGACTAGCGGGAGCCTACGAGCAGTACTTC
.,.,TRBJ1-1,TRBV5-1,CASSLGALNTEAFF,TGCGCCAGCAGCTTGGGCGCGTTGAACACTGAAGCTTTCTTT
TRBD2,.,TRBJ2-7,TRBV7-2,CASSLEGGGQGEQYF,TGTGCCAGCAGCTTAGAGGGCGGGGGGCAGGGCGAGCAGTACTTC
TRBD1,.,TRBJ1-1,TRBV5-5,CASSQLLSTGPNTEAFF,TGTGCCAGCAGCCAGCTTTTGTCGACAGGGCCGAACACTGAAGCTTTCTTT
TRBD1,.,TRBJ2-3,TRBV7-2,CASSFKMGQGFTDTQYF,TGTGCCAGCAGCTTTAAAATGGGACAGGGGTTCACAGATACGCAGTATTTT
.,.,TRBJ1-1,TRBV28,CASSLFRVTEAFF,TGTGCCAGCAGTTTATTTCGGGTTACTGAAGCTTTCTTT
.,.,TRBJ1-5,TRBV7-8,CASSPEAYRAGQPQHF,TGTGCCAGCAGCCCAGAGGCCTACAGGGCTGGTCAGCCCCAGCATTTT
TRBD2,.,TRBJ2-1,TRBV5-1,CASSLFLAGNNEQFF,TGCGCCAGCAGCTTGTTCTTAGCGGGTAACAATGAGCAGTTCTTC
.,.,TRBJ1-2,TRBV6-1,CASSEGMAPGDYGYTF,TGTGCCAGCAGTGAAGGGATGGCACCAGGGGACTATGGCTACACCTTC
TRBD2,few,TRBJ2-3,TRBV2,CASSRLAGVGDTQYF,TGTGCCAGCAGTCGACTAGCGGGAGTTGGGGATACGCAGTATTTT
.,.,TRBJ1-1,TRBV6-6,CASSSYRVEAFF,TGTGCCAGCAGTTCGTACAGGGTGGAAGCTTTCTTT
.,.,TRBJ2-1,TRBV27,CASSSIGLANDNEQFF,TGTGCCAGCAGTTCAATAGGCCTAGCGAACGACAATGAGCAGTTCTTC
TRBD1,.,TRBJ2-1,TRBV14,CASSQGGQGKSHEQFF,TGTGCCAGCAGCCAAGGGGGACAGGGAAAGAGTCATGAGCAGTTCTTC
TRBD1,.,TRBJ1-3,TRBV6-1,CASSQTGGGGNTIYF,TGTGCCAGCAGTCAAACAGGGGGAGGAGGAAACACCATATATTTT
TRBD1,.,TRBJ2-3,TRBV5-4,CASRGTGLSTDTQYF,TGTGCCAGCAGGGGGACAGGCCTTAGCACAGATACGCAGTATTTT
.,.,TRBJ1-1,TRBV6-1,CASSEAGRFNEAFF,TGTGCCAGCAGTGAAGCGGGCAGATTCAATGAAGCTTTCTTT
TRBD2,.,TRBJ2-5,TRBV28,CASTQGLAGGEETQYF,TGTGCCAGCACACAAGGACTAGCGGGAGGGGAAGAGACCCAGTACTTC
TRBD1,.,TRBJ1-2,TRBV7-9,CSSSPNNWVGGHGYTF,TGTTCCAGCAGTCCGAATAATTGGGTAGGGGGCCATGGCTACACCTTC
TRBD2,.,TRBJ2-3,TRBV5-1,CAGSSTSGGAWNTQYF,TGCGCCGGCAGCTCCACTAGCGGGGGGGCCTGGAATACGCAGTATTTT
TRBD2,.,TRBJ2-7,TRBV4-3,CASSQEIGLAQYF,TGCGCCAGCAGCCAAGAGATTGGACTAGCGCAGTACTTC
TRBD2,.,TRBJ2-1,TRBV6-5,CASSYSSGRRYEQFF,TGTGCCAGCAGTTACTCAAGCGGGAGAAGGTATGAGCAGTTCTTC
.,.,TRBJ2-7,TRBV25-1,CASSPSLVSYEQYF,TGTGCCAGCAGTCCTTCGCTAGTCTCCTACGAGCAGTACTTC
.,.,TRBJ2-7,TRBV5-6,CASSPGPSRTSYEQYF,TGTGCCAGCAGCCCCGGACCCTCCCGGACATCCTACGAGCAGTACTTC
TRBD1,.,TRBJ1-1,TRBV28,CASSLVFGTGGRETEAFF,TGTGCCAGCAGTTTAGTCTTCGGGACAGGGGGCAGGGAGACTGAAGCTTTCTTT
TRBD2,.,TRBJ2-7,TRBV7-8,CASSLARTSGRGYEQYF,TGTGCCAGCAGCTTAGCCAGGACTAGCGGGAGGGGATACGAGCAGTACTTC
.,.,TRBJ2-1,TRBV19,CASSIDWNTAPRLDNEQFF,TGTGCCAGTAGTATAGATTGGAACACAGCACCTCGTCTGGACAATGAGCAGTTCTTC
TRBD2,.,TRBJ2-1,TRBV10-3,CAISLAETYNEQFF,TGTGCCATCAGTCTAGCGGAAACCTACAATGAGCAGTTCTTC
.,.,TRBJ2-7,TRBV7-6,CASSLWGAYEQYF,TGTGCCAGCAGCTTATGGGGGGCCTACGAGCAGTACTTC
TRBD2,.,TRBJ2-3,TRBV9,CASNLVGTSGTDTQYF,TGTGCCAGCAACCTAGTTGGGACTAGCGGCACAGATACGCAGTATTTT
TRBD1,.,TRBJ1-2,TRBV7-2,CASSLGTGEGYTF,TGTGCCAGCAGCTTGGGGACAGGGGAAGGCTACACCTTC
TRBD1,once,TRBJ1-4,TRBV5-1,CASSFQGAVANEKLFF,TGCGCCAGCAGCTTCCAGGGGGCTGTTGCTAATGAAAAACTGTTTTTT
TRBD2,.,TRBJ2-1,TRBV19,CASSTLAGGYNEQFF,TGTGCCAGTAGTACCTTAGCGGGGGGGTACAATGAGCAGTTCTTC
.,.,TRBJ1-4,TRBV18,CASSPYNLADDEKLFF,TGTGCCAGCTCACCGTATAACTTAGCGGACGATGAAAAACTGTTTTTT
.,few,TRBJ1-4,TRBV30,CAWSVSGRGGEKLFF,TGTGCCTGGAGTGTATCAGGCAGGGGTGGTGAAAAACTGTTTTTT
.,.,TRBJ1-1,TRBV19,CASSIASADTEAFF,TGTGCCAGTAGTATTGCGAGTGCTGACACTGAAGCTTTCTTT